The following is a T cell receptor beta chain sequence with its context. The antigen is unknown. Trimming took off 5 bases at V and 1 base at J, with 9 bases between the two ends. Looked up from germline, CDR1 is LGHNT and CDR2 is FRNRAP. The CDR3 is 14 amino acids. This was a survey-level run. The table came from immunoSEQ multiplex PCR; TCRdb's copy has only in-frame clones and leaves some out. This table has 25,000 to 35,000 clones, roughly 87% appearing once. This sample is part of a study of multiple sclerosis patients with progressive multifocal leukoencephalopathy. Findings and caveats of the study: PML-onset expanded TRB clones were detectable before and during natalizumab therapy. Most PML patients had lower entropy, suggesting less diverse TRB repertoires.

Time point meaning: time of PML onset. T3 refers to blood collected at the onset of PML. Source: PBMCs, taken from a patient treated with natalizumab. This TCR came from a human donor with progressive multifocal leukoencephalopathy. The chain links TRBV12-5 to TRBJ1-3; maybe TRBD1 (5 bases). Written as DNA, the CDR3 is TGTGCTAGTGGTGTAACAGGTTCTGGAAACACCATATATTTT. Translation: CASGVTGSGNTIYF.